The T cell receptor beta chain described here comes from a study of T cells in localized non-small cell lung cancer (dated by TCRdb to between 2020 and 2021). Looking at the study overall: T cell repertoires of 236 early-stage NSCLC patients were analyzed, with tumors being compared against uninvolved tumor-adjacent lungs. The cohort was made up of roughly 250 treatment-naive NSCLC patients whose localized lung tumors had been resected. NSCLC patients had a mean age of around 70 years, and 120 to 150 were male and 85 to 110 female. General study outcomes and caveats: Uninvolved tumor-adjacent lung showed the highest T cell clonality, higher than tumor, which suggests more focused antigenic responses in the adjacent lung. Longer overall survival was associated with higher blood T cell density, whereas shorter survival was associated with higher adjacent-lung clonality. Multi-region tumor sequencing was not performed, so intratumor heterogeneity could not be excluded. Since the design was exploratory, TCR variables were selected using unadjusted p-values with no false-discovery rate correction. Of the top 100 tumor clones, a median of 57 were detected in paired uninvolved adjacent lung; approximately 30 were also among that lung's top 100.

With regard to this clone: Its specific antigen is unknown. Per-base quality was not reported, and no clone a single base away is much larger than it.

TCR beta CDR3 regions were sequenced from DNA using the immunoSEQ Assay. From the authors' description of their analysis: To compute T cell density, TCR beta template counts were normalized to usable DNA, which was estimated by amplifying housekeeping genes. The preseqR package was used to estimate richness by extrapolating to 400,000 templates for PBMC samples and to 120,000 templates for tissue samples. Clonality was defined by subtracting Pielou's evenness from one. Tissue-enriched TCRs were identified by differential abundance testing using productive amino-acid clonotypes, minimum total count 5 and alpha 0.1. The Jaccard Index and the Morisita Overlap Index were used to quantify repertoire overlap between compartments. TCR beta CDR3s were clustered by GLIPH together with public tetramer-defined viral CDR3s, and at least three viral sequences plus V-gene enrichment were required for viral motifs. TCRdb's version of the immuneACCESS table is confined to in-frame rearrangements and falls short of the full clone set. An unresolved V gene accounts for under half of the shortfall where checked; the remainder is of unknown origin. D and trimming come from the DNA, and the V and J calls and clone size come from that table. This sample holds 65,000 or so clones; roughly 79% were observed only once. Of the sample, around 4.6% is held by the ten largest clones.

V trim: 4 bases; J trim: 2 bases; unmatched bases: 12. Including cysteine and phenylalanine, the CDR3 has 18 amino acids. Only CDR3 DNA is held: 54 bases, read in frame from base 1. CDR1 and CDR2 were assigned from the germline V gene (reference sequence) as LNHDA and SQIVND. At diagnosis, peripheral blood, uninvolved tumor-adjacent lung and tumor were collected and were preserved as a mix of fresh-frozen and FFPE material. For TCR repertoire profiling, blood samples were analyzed as peripheral blood mononuclear cells. Source: PBMCs, taken before any cancer treatment. The origin of this receptor is a man between 40 and 70 years old with stage II lung adenocarcinoma. This receptor chain uses TRBV19 and TRBJ2-1; 9 nucleotides in the junction match TRBD2. The CDR3 region: CASSKLAGWLETYNEQFF. The nucleotide sequence is given as TGTGCCAGTAGTAAACTAGCGGGTTGGTTGGAAACCTACAATGAGCAGTTCTTC.